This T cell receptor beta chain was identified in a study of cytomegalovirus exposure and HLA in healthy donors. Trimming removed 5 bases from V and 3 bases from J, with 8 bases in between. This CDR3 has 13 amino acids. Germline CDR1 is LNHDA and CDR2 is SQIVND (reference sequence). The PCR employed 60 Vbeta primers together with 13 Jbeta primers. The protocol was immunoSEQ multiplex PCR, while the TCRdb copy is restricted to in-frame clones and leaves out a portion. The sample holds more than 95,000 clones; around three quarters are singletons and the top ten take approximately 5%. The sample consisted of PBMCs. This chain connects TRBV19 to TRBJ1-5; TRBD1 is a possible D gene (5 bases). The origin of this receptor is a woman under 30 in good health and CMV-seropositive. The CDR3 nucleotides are TGTGCCAGTAGTCCAGGACACAATCAGCCCCAGCATTTT. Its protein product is CASSPGHNQPQHF.